One sample yielded the 4 T cell receptor beta chains listed below, sequenced in a study of CD8 T cells in Susac syndrome. With random hexamers, about 0.5 to 1 ug RNA was reverse transcribed. TCRdb recomputed calls from the immunoSEQ multiplex PCR reads with MiXCR, one row per CDR3 protein. The table includes around 150,000 distinct CDR3 sequences, around 94% detected once. Sequenced sample: CD4+ T cells from PBMCs. These receptors all stem from a human donor in good health.

The chain uses TRBV4-3 and TRBJ1-1; D might be TRBD1 (5 bases). The length of the CDR3 is 15 residues. The ends were cut back, 1 base at V and 2 bases at J, with 11 bases in the middle. CDR1 and CDR2 (germline): LGHNA, YSLEER. This CDR3 is CASSQVGHRNTEAFF. The CDR3 DNA is TGCGCCAGCAGCCAAGTCGGACACCGAAACACTGAAGCTTTCTTT.

J is TRBJ2-1 and V is TRBV29-1; 7 bases map to TRBD2. The germline gives CDR1 SQVTM, CDR2 ANQGSEA. Trimming at V came to 8 bases and at J to 4 bases, leaving 11 bases not matched to a gene. The CDR3 is made up of 14 amino acids. The CDR3 sequence: CSSIDPRGYNEQFF. CDR3 nucleotides: TGCAGCTCAATCGACCCGCGGGGGTACAATGAGCAGTTCTTC.

This chain links TRBV18 with TRBJ1-1, with TRBD1 matching over 11 bases. CDR3 length: 15 residues. With 3 bases clipped from V and 5 bases from J, the junction kept 5 bases outside the gene matches. The germline V gene has CDR1 KGHSH and CDR2 LQKENI. The CDR3 loop is CASSPGTGGMTEAFF. Here the CDR3 DNA reads TGTGCCAGCTCACCCGGGACAGGGGGGATGACTGAAGCTTTCTTT.

The CDR3 here is CATSDSHRGGGYTF. In DNA form, the CDR3 reads TGTGCCACCAGTGATTCTCACAGGGGAGGCGGCTACACCTTC. The rearrangement links TRBV24-1 to TRBJ1-2; 7 nucleotides line up with TRBD1. The CDR3 consists of 14 residues. Germline V gene sequence: CDR1 KGHDR, CDR2 SFDVKD. J gave up 8 bases and V 2 bases, and 7 bases lay outside the gene matches.